This is a list of T cell receptor beta chains from one sample in a study of blood T cell repertoires in COVID-19. The data were produced by immunoSEQ multiplex PCR, yet TCRdb's version contains in-frame clones alone and is incomplete. The profile shows more than 150,000 clones, 80% to 90% of them singletons. Sequencing input: peripheral blood. These receptors all stem from a man in his sixties with acute or convalescent COVID-19. The CDR3 runs from the conserved cysteine through the conserved F or W. The D gene is left open where the match is weak. Only some rows state a clone size, as once, few, many or a class for expanded clones.

abundance,v_gene,d_gene,j_gene,CDR3aa,CDR3nt
NA,TRBV30,TRBD1,TRBJ1-4,CAWSRRETGDEKLFF,TGTGCCTGGAGTAGAAGGGAGACAGGGGATGAAAAACTGTTTTTT
NA,TRBV10-1,NA,TRBJ1-1,CASSESGGSVNTEAFF,TGCGCCAGCAGTGAGTCAGGAGGCAGTGTGAACACTGAAGCTTTCTTT
NA,TRBV6-5,NA,TRBJ1-5,CASSRGGSNQPQHF,TGTGCCAGCAGCAGGGGCGGGAGCAATCAGCCCCAGCATTTT
NA,TRBV30,NA,TRBJ1-5,CAWSVPGLDNQPQHF,TGTGCCTGGAGTGTACCGGGGTTGGACAATCAGCCCCAGCATTTT
NA,TRBV10-3,TRBD1,TRBJ1-6,CAISTGQGRSPLHF,TGTGCCATCAGCACGGGACAGGGAAGGTCACCCCTCCACTTT
few,TRBV2,TRBD2,TRBJ2-2,CASSELAGRTGELFF,TGTGCCAGCAGTGAATTAGCGGGAAGGACCGGGGAGCTGTTTTTT
NA,TRBV19,NA,TRBJ2-5,CASSNTGNLQETQYF,TGTGCCAGTAGTAACACAGGGAACCTCCAAGAGACCCAGTACTTC
NA,TRBV28,NA,TRBJ2-5,CASSPPREETQYF,TGTGCCAGCAGCCCTCCCCGGGAAGAGACCCAGTACTTC
NA,TRBV30,TRBD1,TRBJ1-2,CAWSPDRGYGYTF,TGTGCCTGGAGTCCCGACAGGGGTTATGGCTACACCTTC
NA,TRBV29-1,NA,TRBJ2-4,CSVGTATGIVQYF,TGCAGCGTTGGAACAGCCACAGGGATCGTTCAGTACTTC
NA,TRBV2,TRBD1,TRBJ2-7,CASMTGWSYEQYF,TGTGCCAGCATGACAGGGTGGTCCTACGAGCAGTACTTC
once,TRBV30,NA,TRBJ1-5,CAWNGGGRNQPQHF,TGTGCCTGGAATGGAGGAGGTCGCAATCAGCCCCAGCATTTT
NA,TRBV28,NA,TRBJ1-2,CASSSPGGPGGYTF,TGTGCCAGCAGTTCTCCCGGGGGGCCGGGGGGCTACACCTTC
NA,TRBV6-1,NA,TRBJ2-3,CASSALGTYSSDTQYF,TGTGCCAGCAGTGCCTTAGGGACATATTCTAGCGATACGCAGTATTTT
NA,TRBV11-3,NA,TRBJ2-1,CASSLSAESGEQFF,TGTGCCAGCAGCTTAAGTGCGGAATCGGGGGAGCAGTTCTTC
many,TRBV7-9,NA,TRBJ2-2,CASSLAAGVVPGELFF,TGTGCCAGCAGCTTAGCTGCAGGGGTGGTTCCCGGGGAGCTGTTTTTT
NA,TRBV5-1,TRBD2,TRBJ2-1,CASSSGLAVWNEQFF,TGCGCCAGCAGCTCTGGACTAGCGGTTTGGAATGAGCAGTTCTTC
NA,TRBV7-8,NA,TRBJ2-7,CASSQNSYEQYF,TGTGCCAGCAGCCAAAACTCATACGAGCAGTACTTC
NA,TRBV30,NA,TRBJ1-5,CAWSVRGGRQPQHF,TGTGCCTGGAGTGTACGGGGGGGCCGGCAGCCCCAGCATTTT
NA,TRBV25-1,TRBD1,TRBJ1-3,CASSESRTGPRGNTIYF,TGTGCCAGCAGTGAGTCCCGGACAGGGCCGCGCGGAAACACCATATATTTT
NA,TRBV27,NA,TRBJ1-5,CASSFTGVGFGQPQHF,TGTGCCAGCAGTTTCACCGGGGTGGGGTTCGGGCAGCCCCAGCATTTT
NA,TRBV24-1,TRBD1,TRBJ2-1,CATRGTGRNEQFF,TGTGCCACCCGGGGGACAGGGAGAAATGAGCAGTTCTTC
once,TRBV19,TRBD1,TRBJ2-7,CASSLWTGSYEQYF,TGTGCCAGTAGTCTCTGGACAGGCTCCTACGAGCAGTACTTC
NA,TRBV18,NA,TRBJ1-1,CASSLAGQTEAFF,TGTGCCAGCTCACTCGCAGGGCAAACTGAAGCTTTCTTT
NA,TRBV2,TRBD1,TRBJ1-1,CASRPQGDTEAFF,TGTGCCAGCAGGCCTCAGGGGGACACTGAAGCTTTCTTT
NA,TRBV3-1/TRBV3-2,NA,TRBJ2-1,CASSHKRDWTNEQFF,TGTGCCAGCAGCCATAAACGGGACTGGACGAATGAGCAGTTCTTC
few,TRBV27,TRBD2,TRBJ2-1,CASRWERESGEQFF,TGTGCCAGCAGGTGGGAGCGGGAGTCGGGCGAGCAGTTCTTC
NA,TRBV5-1,TRBD2,TRBJ2-7,CASSLVAGGATWEQYF,TGCGCCAGCAGCTTGGTAGCGGGAGGAGCTACGTGGGAGCAGTACTTC
NA,TRBV11-3,NA,TRBJ2-1,CASSPPGYNEQFF,TGTGCCAGCAGCCCTCCAGGGTACAATGAGCAGTTCTTC
NA,TRBV28,NA,TRBJ2-3,CASSFLPSGTDTQYF,TGTGCCAGCAGTTTCTTGCCCAGTGGCACAGATACGCAGTATTTT
NA,TRBV10-2,TRBD1,TRBJ2-2,CASSARAGQGLNQNTGELFF,TGCGCCAGCAGTGCCCGGGCGGGACAGGGTCTGAACCAGAACACCGGGGAGCTGTTTTTT
NA,TRBV28,NA,TRBJ1-6,CASSGGWANSPLHF,TGTGCCAGCAGCGGAGGTTGGGCAAATTCACCCCTCCACTTT
NA,TRBV29-1,NA,TRBJ1-1,CSGAGVNTEAFF,TGCAGCGGGGCAGGGGTCAACACTGAAGCTTTCTTT
NA,TRBV11-2,NA,TRBJ1-1,CASSSDRNTEAFF,TGTGCCAGCAGCTCTGACAGAAACACTGAAGCTTTCTTT
once,TRBV29-1,TRBD1,TRBJ2-7,CSVTYGTGSSYEQYF,TGCAGCGTCACTTACGGGACAGGGAGCTCCTACGAGCAGTACTTC
NA,TRBV19,NA,TRBJ2-3,CASRRGDTNTDTQYF,TGTGCCAGTCGCCGGGGGGACACAAACACAGATACGCAGTATTTT
NA,TRBV27,NA,TRBJ1-2,CASSSGTKGYTF,TGTGCCAGCAGTTCCGGGACAAAGGGCTACACCTTC
NA,TRBV6-5,TRBD1,TRBJ2-7,CASRRTGANYEQYF,TGTGCCAGCAGAAGGACAGGGGCGAATTACGAGCAGTACTTC
once,TRBV9,NA,TRBJ2-3,CASSFTSMEPSQYF,TGTGCCAGCAGTTTTACTAGCATGGAACCATCGCAGTATTTT
NA,TRBV7-9,NA,TRBJ2-1,CASSWSSYNEQFF,TGTGCCAGCAGCTGGAGTTCCTACAATGAGCAGTTCTTC
NA,TRBV7-9,TRBD1,TRBJ1-3,CASSPQGSGNTIYF,TGTGCCAGCAGCCCACAGGGGTCTGGAAACACCATATATTTT
NA,TRBV28,TRBD1,TRBJ1-1,CASRTGTGGTEAFF,TGTGCCAGCAGGACCGGGACAGGGGGCACTGAAGCTTTCTTT
NA,TRBV7-9,TRBD1,TRBJ2-7,CASSRGQGGREQYF,TGTGCCAGCAGCAGAGGACAGGGAGGACGCGAGCAGTACTTC
NA,TRBV15,TRBD1,TRBJ1-4,CATSRDRREKLFF,TGTGCCACCAGCAGGGACAGGCGTGAAAAACTGTTTTTT
few,TRBV4-2,TRBD2,TRBJ2-2,CASSPTSGSSGELFF,TGTGCCAGCAGCCCGACTAGCGGGAGTTCCGGGGAGCTGTTTTTT
many,TRBV7-9,NA,TRBJ2-1,CASSSRVGESANEQFF,TGTGCCAGCAGCTCAAGGGTAGGGGAATCGGCCAATGAGCAGTTCTTC
NA,TRBV7-2,NA,TRBJ2-2,CASSREGNTGELFF,TGTGCCAGCAGCAGAGAGGGTAACACCGGGGAGCTGTTTTTT
NA,TRBV6-2/TRBV6-3,TRBD2,TRBJ2-7,CASSYEGREPYEQYF,TGTGCCAGCAGTTATGAGGGGCGGGAGCCCTACGAGCAGTACTTC
NA,TRBV4-1,NA,TRBJ2-4,CASSQMYLAKNIQYF,TGCGCCAGCAGCCAGATGTACTTAGCCAAAAACATTCAGTACTTC
NA,TRBV11-2,TRBD2,TRBJ2-2,CASSHSGLAGSNTGELFF,TGTGCCAGCAGCCATTCGGGACTAGCGGGGTCAAACACCGGGGAGCTGTTTTTT
NA,TRBV18,TRBD1,TRBJ1-5,CASSPGTGNNQPQHF,TGTGCCAGCTCACCTGGGACAGGGAACAATCAGCCCCAGCATTTT
NA,TRBV5-1,NA,TRBJ2-5,CASSWQGVETQYF,TGCGCCAGCAGCTGGCAGGGCGTTGAGACCCAGTACTTC
NA,TRBV3-1/TRBV3-2,NA,TRBJ2-3,CASSLTDTQYF,TGTGCCAGCAGCCTAACAGATACGCAGTATTTT
NA,TRBV27,NA,TRBJ2-7,CASSFQGGSYEQYF,TGTGCCAGCAGTTTCCAGGGGGGATCCTACGAGCAGTACTTC
NA,TRBV5-4,TRBD2,TRBJ2-1,CASSPQTVAGGRGHEQFF,TGTGCCAGCAGCCCCCAGACGGTAGCGGGAGGTCGGGGCCATGAGCAGTTCTTC
NA,TRBV7-2,TRBD1,TRBJ2-7,CASSLAGQLGVKQYF,TGTGCCAGCAGCTTAGCGGGACAGTTGGGGGTCAAGCAGTACTTC
NA,TRBV6-5,TRBD2,TRBJ2-7,CASSYSIGGDEQYF,TGTGCCAGCAGTTACTCGATCGGGGGGGACGAGCAGTACTTC
NA,TRBV12-5,TRBD2,TRBJ2-3,CASGRGLQNTDTQYF,TGTGCTAGTGGTCGGGGACTACAGAACACAGATACGCAGTATTTT
NA,TRBV6-5,NA,TRBJ1-5,CASSPRANQPQHF,TGTGCCAGCAGCCCGCGGGCCAATCAGCCCCAGCATTTT